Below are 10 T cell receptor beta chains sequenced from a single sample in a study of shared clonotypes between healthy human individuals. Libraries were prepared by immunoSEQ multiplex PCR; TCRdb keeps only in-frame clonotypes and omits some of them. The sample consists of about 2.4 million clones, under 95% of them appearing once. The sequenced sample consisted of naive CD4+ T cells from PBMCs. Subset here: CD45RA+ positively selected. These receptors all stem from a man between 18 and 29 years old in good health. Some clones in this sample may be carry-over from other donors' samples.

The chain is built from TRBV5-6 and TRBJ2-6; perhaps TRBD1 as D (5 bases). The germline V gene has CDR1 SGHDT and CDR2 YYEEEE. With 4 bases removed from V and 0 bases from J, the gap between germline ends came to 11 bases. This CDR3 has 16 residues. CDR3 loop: CASSVRQSSGANVLTF. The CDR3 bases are TGTGCCAGCAGCGTAAGACAGAGCTCTGGGGCCAACGTCCTGACTTTC.

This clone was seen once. This CDR3 is CASQAPGGAGNQPQHF. The CDR3, as DNA: TGTGCCAGCCAGGCCCCAGGGGGGGCGGGCAATCAGCCCCAGCATTTT. The chain links TRBV28 to TRBJ1-5, with 7 bases identical to TRBD1. Per the germline V gene, CDR1 is MDHEN and CDR2 is SYDVKM. V lost 8 bases, J lost 2 bases, and 12 bases stayed unmatched. There are 16 residues in the CDR3.

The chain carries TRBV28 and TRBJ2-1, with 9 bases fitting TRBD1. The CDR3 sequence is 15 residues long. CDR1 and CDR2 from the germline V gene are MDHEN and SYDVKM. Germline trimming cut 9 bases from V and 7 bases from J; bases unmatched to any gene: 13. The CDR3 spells CASTFPGTGLNEQFF. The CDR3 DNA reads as TGTGCCAGTACATTCCCCGGGACAGGGTTGAATGAGCAGTTCTTC.

This chain's CDR3 is CASRRGQGSETQYF. Written as DNA, the CDR3 is TGTGCCAGCAGGAGGGGACAGGGGTCGGAGACCCAGTACTTC. This chain uses TRBV2 with TRBJ2-5, with 10 bases matching TRBD1. The germline CDR1 and CDR2 sequences are SNHLY and FYNNEI. The CDR3 extends over 14 amino acids. V gave up 6 bases and J gave up 5 bases; unmatched junction bases: 6.

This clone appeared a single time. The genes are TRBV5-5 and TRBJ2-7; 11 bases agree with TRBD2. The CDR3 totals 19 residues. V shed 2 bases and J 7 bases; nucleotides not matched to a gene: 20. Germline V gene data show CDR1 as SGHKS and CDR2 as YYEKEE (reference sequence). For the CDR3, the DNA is TGTGCCAGCAGCTTTCAAGGGACTAGCGGAACGAGAACCATTTGGGAGCAGTACTTC. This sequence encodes CASSFQGTSGTRTIWEQYF.

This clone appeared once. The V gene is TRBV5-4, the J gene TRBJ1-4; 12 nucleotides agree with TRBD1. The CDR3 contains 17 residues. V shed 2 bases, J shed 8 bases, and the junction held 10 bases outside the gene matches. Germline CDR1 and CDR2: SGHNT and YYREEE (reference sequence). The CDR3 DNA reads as TGTGCCAGCAGCTTCGGCGGGACAGGGGGCGGGAGGGAAAAACTGTTTTTT. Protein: CASSFGGTGGGREKLFF.

The CDR3 coding sequence is TGCGCCAGCAGCCAAGATCAGAACACCGGGGAGCTGTTTTTT. This translates into CASSQDQNTGELFF. The V gene is TRBV4-1, the J gene TRBJ2-2; no definite D call. The germline gives CDR1 MGHRA, CDR2 YSYEKL. CDR3 length: 14 residues. V was cut by 0 bases and J by 1 base, with 3 bases left in between.

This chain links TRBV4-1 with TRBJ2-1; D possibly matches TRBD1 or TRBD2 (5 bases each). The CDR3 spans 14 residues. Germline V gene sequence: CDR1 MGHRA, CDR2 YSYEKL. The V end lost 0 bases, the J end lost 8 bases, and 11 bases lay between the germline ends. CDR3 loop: CASSQDVGRDEQFF. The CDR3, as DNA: TGCGCCAGCAGCCAAGATGTGGGGCGGGATGAGCAGTTCTTC.

CDR3 coding DNA: TGTGCCAGCACTATCCAAGGGGCTGGCGGTGGCTACACCTTC. Translation: CASTIQGAGGGYTF. This rearrangement joins TRBV2 to TRBJ1-2, with D perhaps matching TRBD1 (5 bases). The CDR3 covers 14 residues. Trimming stripped 7 bases from V and 7 bases from J, with 19 bases between. Per germline, CDR1 SNHLY and CDR2 FYNNEI. The whole variable domain, filled in from reference TRBV2 and TRBJ1-2, reads EPEVTQTPSHQVTQMGQEVILRCVPISNHLYFYWYRQILGQKVEFLVSFYNNEISEKSEIFDDQFSVERPDGSNFTLKIRSTKLEDSAMYFCASTIQGAGGGYTFGSGTRLTVV.

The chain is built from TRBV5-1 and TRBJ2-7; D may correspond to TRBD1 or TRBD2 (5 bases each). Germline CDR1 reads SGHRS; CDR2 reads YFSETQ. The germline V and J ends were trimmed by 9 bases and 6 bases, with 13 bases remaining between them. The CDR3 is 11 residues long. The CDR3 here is CATHEGREQYF. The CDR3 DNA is TGCGCCACCCACGAGGGGCGCGAGCAGTACTTC.